This is a list of T cell receptor beta chains from one sample in a study of beta chain features in type 1 diabetes. The method was immunoSEQ multiplex PCR; TCRdb's version includes in-frame clones alone and lacks a portion of them. The table records 120,000 to 150,000 clones, about 13% of them present only once. Sequenced input: central memory CD4+ T cells from blood. The receptors stem from a young man with type 1 diabetes. The CDR3 runs from the conserved cysteine through the conserved F or W. Each record gives: J gene, clone size, V gene, D gene, CDR3 protein, CDR3 DNA. The D gene is left open where the match is weak. The size field is filled for only some rows; it gives once, few, many or a size class.

j_gene: TRBJ1-1; abundance: few; v_gene: TRBV15; d_gene: .; CDR3aa: CATSRDTGRPEAFF; CDR3nt: TGTGCCACCAGCAGAGACACAGGCCGTCCTGAAGCTTTCTTT
j_gene: TRBJ1-1; abundance: few; v_gene: TRBV18; d_gene: .; CDR3aa: CASSQDNEGTEAFF; CDR3nt: TGTGCCAGCTCACAGGACAATGAAGGCACTGAAGCTTTCTTT
j_gene: TRBJ2-1; abundance: .; v_gene: TRBV28; d_gene: .; CDR3aa: CASSQSGNNEQFF; CDR3nt: TGTGCCAGCAGTCAATCGGGGAACAATGAGCAGTTCTTC
j_gene: TRBJ1-2; abundance: .; v_gene: TRBV27; d_gene: TRBD1; CDR3aa: CASSFRDRGHGYTF; CDR3nt: TGTGCCAGCAGTTTCCGGGACAGGGGCCATGGCTACACCTTC
j_gene: TRBJ2-3; abundance: .; v_gene: TRBV7-6; d_gene: TRBD2; CDR3aa: CASSQSLTGGRTDTQYF; CDR3nt: TGTGCCAGCAGCCAATCCCTAACGGGAGGCAGGACAGATACGCAGTATTTT
j_gene: TRBJ1-1; abundance: .; v_gene: TRBV30; d_gene: .; CDR3aa: CAWSHMNTEAFF; CDR3nt: TGTGCCTGGAGTCACATGAACACTGAAGCTTTCTTT
j_gene: TRBJ1-2; abundance: .; v_gene: TRBV14; d_gene: .; CDR3aa: CASSLGLTYGYTF; CDR3nt: TGTGCCAGCAGCTTGGGACTGACTTATGGCTACACCTTC
j_gene: TRBJ2-5; abundance: .; v_gene: TRBV5-1; d_gene: .; CDR3aa: CASSSGHQQETQYF; CDR3nt: TGCGCCAGCAGCTCGGGACACCAGCAAGAGACCCAGTACTTC
j_gene: TRBJ2-7; abundance: many; v_gene: TRBV7-2; d_gene: .; CDR3aa: CASSLGLVRYEQYF; CDR3nt: TGTGCCAGCAGCTTAGGACTAGTGAGGTACGAGCAGTACTTC
j_gene: TRBJ2-3; abundance: few; v_gene: TRBV4-2; d_gene: TRBD2; CDR3aa: CASSQEGATSGGRTDTQYF; CDR3nt: TGTGCCAGCAGCCAAGAAGGGGCTACTAGCGGGGGGCGTACAGATACGCAGTATTTT
j_gene: TRBJ2-3; abundance: .; v_gene: TRBV18; d_gene: .; CDR3aa: CASSPGTGEGSTDTQYF; CDR3nt: TGTGCCAGCTCACCCGGAACAGGGGAGGGTAGCACAGATACGCAGTATTTT
j_gene: TRBJ2-1; abundance: .; v_gene: TRBV9; d_gene: TRBD2; CDR3aa: CASSVAPSGGAGEQFF; CDR3nt: TGTGCCAGCAGCGTAGCGCCTAGCGGGGGGGCCGGAGAGCAGTTCTTC
j_gene: TRBJ1-2; abundance: .; v_gene: TRBV15; d_gene: TRBD1; CDR3aa: CATSPGQGFHLNYGYTF; CDR3nt: TGTGCCACCAGCCCGGGACAGGGATTTCATCTGAACTATGGCTACACCTTC
j_gene: TRBJ2-7; abundance: few; v_gene: TRBV29-1; d_gene: TRBD1; CDR3aa: CSAIGTGGRNEQYF; CDR3nt: TGCAGCGCCATTGGGACAGGGGGGAGAAACGAGCAGTACTTC
j_gene: TRBJ1-1; abundance: many; v_gene: TRBV30; d_gene: .; CDR3aa: CAWSLDTEAFF; CDR3nt: TGTGCCTGGTCCCTCGACACTGAAGCTTTCTTT